This T cell receptor beta chain stems from a study of blood T cells in healthy people across ages. The overall study: About one barcoded beta molecule was captured per two T cells (by template switching). Study-level points and caveats: Roughly linearly, TCR beta diversity per million T cells fell as age increased. PBMCs left unsorted prevented a conclusive naive versus antigen-experienced comparison.

Regarding this clonotype: Its antigen is not known.

This CDR3 contains 17 residues. Germline V gene lookup returns CDR1 SGHTS and CDR2 YDEGEE. Trimming left V 5 bases short and J 2 bases short, with 17 bases between. A second about 7 to 12 cycle PCR used barcoded and J-beta primers. TCRdb reanalysed the 5' RACE reads using MiXCR and keeps one entry per CDR3 protein. Among approximately 1,000,000 distinct CDR3 sequences, more than 30% were seen once, and the ten largest hold about an eighth. A minimum of 7 million PBMCs was isolated per sample. The sequencing input was blood. This rearrangement joins TRBV5-8 to TRBJ1-6, with no clear D. The source of this sequence is a man aged 18 to 30 in good health. CDR3 loop: CASRDGWRQTYNSPLHF. The CDR3 coding sequence is TGTGCCAGCAGGGACGGTTGGCGGCAGACCTATAATTCACCCCTCCACTTT.